This TCR beta chain was observed in a study of T cells in Graves' hyperthyroidism and ophthalmopathy (dated by TCRdb to about 2019). Study-wide context: Peripheral blood samples were taken at the time of initial diagnosis, prior to any treatment. To identify distinguishing TCR V-J signatures, a discovery cohort of around 100 patients was used, comprising 43 with Graves' ophthalmopathy and 57 with stable Graves' hyperthyroidism. Whether ophthalmopathy could be predicted prospectively was tested in an independent validation cohort made up of about 20 hyperthyroidism patients plus 17 patients who later progressed to ophthalmopathy. The 95 to 100 discovery patients were divided at random into training and test sets in a 7:3 ratio. Thyroid tissue and blood T-cell repertoires from roughly six Graves' hyperthyroidism patients were also compared in the study. After blood sampling, hyperthyroidism patients were treated with methimazole at a starting dose of 30 mg daily, and ophthalmopathy patients were treated with high-dose intravenous methylprednisolone. The paper describes TCR Vbeta CDR3 sequencing of some 130 peripheral blood samples, made up of 43 ophthalmopathy patients, 70 to 80 hyperthyroidism patients and about 17 progressor patients.

Its CDR3 holds 15 amino acids, cysteine through phenylalanine. Only the CDR3 part of the read is kept: 45 bases, read in frame from the first base. The germline V gene yields SGHTA for CDR1 and FQGNSA for CDR2. V gives up 1 base and J gives up 1 base, and the segment between their germline ends measures 10 bases. Findings and caveats that apply to the study as a whole: Blood samples also contained most of the expanded thyroid clonotypes (frequency above 0.001), which suggests that blood repertoires may reflect thyroid immune responses. No statistical method was used to fix the sample size in advance, and group allocation was not hidden from the investigators. In cross-validation, a model built on a 13 V-J signature told ophthalmopathy apart from stable hyperthyroidism with under 90% sensitivity and around 83% specificity, and in testing the same model reached 80%/75%. In validation, the model predicted progression to ophthalmopathy with approximately 69% sensitivity and around 72% specificity, a median of approximately 6.5 months before onset.

In the ophthalmopathy patients, disease was moderately to severely active, with a Clinical Activity Score of 3 or more, a NOSPECS grade of 4 or more, and a duration of less than 3 months. The study excluded patients with uncontrolled infections, other autoimmune diseases, pregnancy or lactation. Clinical symptoms, serum thyroxine and TRAb, thyroid ultrasound, and orbital computed tomography formed the basis for the diagnoses. Ficoll-Paque density gradient centrifugation was used to isolate PBMCs from approximately 10 ml of fresh peripheral blood. Total RNA was extracted using Trizol reagent, and RNA quality was assessed on an Agilent 2100 Bioanalyzer. This clonotype was seen at least ten times. This clone's antigen is unknown. The record has no base qualities; no much larger clone is one base away. Amplification of TCR beta CDR3 regions was carried out from RNA transcripts. For the first round of RT-PCR on the TCR CDR3, the HTBI primer set was used together with the Qiagen OneStep RT-PCR kit. Libraries were constructed in a second round of multiplex PCR, after which size selection and purification were performed. The libraries were sequenced on an Illumina HiSeq2000 using paired-end 100 bp reads. As for how the authors treated the data: SOAPnuke was used to process the raw data, removing reads that contained adapters or uncalled bases, had a mean Phred below 15, or lacked an exact match to the constant primer or identifier. High-quality paired reads were merged using COPE v1.2.5, and each unique nucleotide sequence was defined as a clonotype. MiTCR v1.1 was used to align clonotypes to the IMGT TRBV, TRBD and TRBJ reference segments. Analysis was restricted to V-J combinations with a frequency above 0.0001, which covered roughly 99% of repertoires. The TCS score was defined as F50 (clonal expansion) divided by E x V (chaos), with BLOSUM62-based TCRdist calculated between CDR3 peptides within each V-J. Welch's t-statistics and random forest reduced around 520 V-J features to 13, which were used in a naive Bayes classifier (R e1071). TCRdb reprocessed the public reads (quality trimming at Q25 with fastp, clone calling with MiXCR) and kept in-frame beta chains. Every entry covers one CDR3 protein and lists the most common genes and DNA from its rows. In this record, the V and J calls reflect TCRdb's handling and not the investigators' own analysis. The sample table shows fewer than 450,000 distinct CDR3 sequences, and roughly 15% are seen once. Roughly 19% of the sample lies in the top ten.

Sequencing was performed on blood. The chain is assembled from TRBV7-2 and TRBJ1-1, with no confidently assigned D gene. The TCR originated in a woman in her sixties with Graves' ophthalmopathy. CDR3 reads: CASSLVRVWNTEAFF. The nucleotide sequence is given as TGTGCCAGCAGCTTAGTTCGGGTTTGGAACACTGAAGCTTTCTTT. The CDR3, completed at both ends by the reference TRBV7-2 and TRBJ1-1 genes, gives the full variable domain GAGVSQSPSNKVTEKGKDVELRCDPISGHTALYWYRQSLGQGLEFLIYFQGNSAPDKSGLPSDRFSAERTGGSVSTLTIQRTQQEDSAVYLCASSLVRVWNTEAFFGQGTRLTVV.